Below are 27 T cell receptor beta chains sequenced from a single sample in a study of early stage breast cancer tumors. The repertoire was sequenced with immunoSEQ multiplex PCR; TCRdb's copy has only in-frame clones and lacks some. The data contain almost 55,000 clones, approximately 90% of them singletons. Sample: blood. Receptors were obtained from a person between 70 and 80 years old with breast cancer.

This chain connects TRBV15 to TRBJ1-4; a possible D gene is TRBD1 (5 bases). There are 15 residues in the CDR3. Germline loops: CDR1 LNHNV, CDR2 YYDKDF (reference sequence). V was clipped by 0 bases and J by 7 bases, with 12 bases between them. CDR3 in DNA: TGTGCCACCAGCAGAGACGGTTCTGGGGCTGAAAAACTGTTTTTT. Encoded protein: CATSRDGSGAEKLFF.

The CDR3 loop is CASSQDPSGGLAGGEQYF. CDR3 DNA: TGTGCCAGCAGCCAAGATCCCTCAGGGGGACTAGCGGGGGGAGAGCAGTACTTC. The chain uses TRBV4-2 and TRBJ2-7; TRBD2 matches 15 bases. Per the germline V gene, CDR1 is LGHNA and CDR2 is YNFKEQ. The CDR3 is 18 amino acids. With V trimmed by 0 bases and J by 7 bases, 10 bases remained unmatched.

The CDR3 sequence is CASSYRGSRNYGYTF. The CDR3 nucleotides read TGTGCCAGCAGTTACAGGGGCAGCCGGAACTATGGCTACACCTTC. V usage is TRBV6-5 and J usage is TRBJ1-2, with D possibly matching TRBD1 (5 bases). Germline CDR1 and CDR2: MNHEY and SVGAGI. V lost 2 bases and J lost 2, with 12 bases in between. The CDR3 loop spans 15 amino acids.

The chain joins TRBV6-1 to TRBJ2-7; possibly TRBD1 for D (6 bases). Trimming left V 6 bases short and J 0 bases short, with 15 bases between. The CDR3 covers 15 residues. CDR1 and CDR2 from the germline V gene are MNHNS and SASEGT. The CDR3 protein is CASRFRTAGSYEQYF. Here the CDR3 DNA reads TGTGCCAGCAGATTCCGGACAGCCGGCTCCTACGAGCAGTACTTC.

The chain links TRBV2 to TRBJ1-5; no clear D gene. The CDR3 sequence is 14 residues long. V was cut by 2 bases and J by 5 bases, with 10 bases left in between. Germline V lookup: CDR1 SNHLY, CDR2 FYNNEI. The CDR3 DNA follows: TGTGCCAGCAGTGAATATCGGAGCGATCAGCCCCAGCATTTT. Encoded protein: CASSEYRSDQPQHF. The full variable domain, completed using reference TRBV2 and TRBJ1-5, is EPEVTQTPSHQVTQMGQEVILRCVPISNHLYFYWYRQILGQKVEFLVSFYNNEISEKSEIFDDQFSVERPDGSNFTLKIRSTKLEDSAMYFCASSEYRSDQPQHFGDGTRLSIL.

This chain links TRBV5-1 with TRBJ2-7; D is possibly TRBD2 (5 bases). The V gene's germline CDR1 is SGHRS and CDR2 YFSETQ. V lost 1 base to trimming and J lost 4 bases, with 6 bases between them. This CDR3 spans 12 amino acids. CDR3 DNA: TGCGCCAGCAGCTTGAGCGGTTACGAGCAGTACTTC. Translated, it gives CASSLSGYEQYF.

The V and J genes are TRBV28 and TRBJ1-2, with 10 bases identical to TRBD1. Unmatched junction bases numbered 6, after V lost 1 base and J lost 1 base. The CDR3 extends over 17 amino acids. Germline V lookup: CDR1 MDHEN, CDR2 SYDVKM. This CDR3 is CASSLYYGTGVNYGYTF. CDR3 nucleotides: TGTGCCAGCAGTTTATATTACGGGACAGGGGTTAACTATGGCTACACCTTC.

This chain uses TRBV9 with TRBJ2-7; D is possibly TRBD1 (5 bases). Deletions cut 0 bases from V and 1 base from J, with 8 bases between. Per germline, CDR1 SGDLS and CDR2 YYNGEE. CDR3 length: 14 amino acids. The CDR3 DNA sequence: TGTGCCAGCAGCGTAGAGCGACAGTCCTACGAGCAGTACTTC. Translating gives CASSVERQSYEQYF.

The chain's CDR3 is CASSVVFSNTEAFF. CDR3 sequence (DNA): TGTGCCAGTAGTGTCGTCTTCTCGAACACTGAAGCTTTCTTT. V gene TRBV19 combines with J gene TRBJ1-1; unclear D gene. The CDR3 runs 14 residues. Germline V gene lookup returns CDR1 LNHDA and CDR2 SQIVND (reference sequence). The V gene lost 5 bases and the J gene lost 1 base, with 11 bases spanning the gap.

This rearrangement joins TRBV7-9 to TRBJ1-4, with D possibly being TRBD1 (5 bases). Germline V CDR1 and CDR2: SEHNR, FQNEAQ (reference sequence). V was pared by 4 bases and J by 11 bases, with 8 bases between. This CDR3 has 11 residues. The CDR3: CASSSGGKLFF. Here the CDR3 DNA reads TGTGCCAGCAGCTCCGGGGGGAAACTGTTTTTT.

The V gene is TRBV9, the J gene TRBJ1-2; the D gene is possibly TRBD1 (6 bases). V was clipped by 0 bases and J by 0 bases, with 12 bases between them. The CDR3 spans 16 residues. Germline V gene data show CDR1 as SGDLS and CDR2 as YYNGEE. CDR3 bases: TGTGCCAGCAGCGTAGCTGTGGACAGACCTAACTATGGCTACACCTTC. It codes for CASSVAVDRPNYGYTF.

The chain combines TRBV19 with TRBJ1-2; maybe TRBD1 (5 bases). The CDR3 is 15 residues long. Germline CDR1 is LNHDA and CDR2 is SQIVND (reference sequence). Trimming stripped 5 bases from V and 4 bases from J, with 17 bases between. In DNA form, the CDR3 reads TGTGCCAGTAGTGTGACAGCTCCTCCTTCCTATGGCTACACCTTC. This translates into CASSVTAPPSYGYTF.

This clone was observed once. The chain employs TRBV30 and TRBJ1-2; a possible D gene is TRBD1 (6 bases). V was shortened by 3 bases and J by 3 bases, with 17 bases between the two germline ends. The germline V gene has CDR1 GTSNPN and CDR2 SVGIG (reference sequence). The CDR3 is 15 amino acids. The CDR3, as DNA: TGTGCCTGGAGGAATCGACAGGTTGGGGACTATGGCTACACCTTC. It is translated as CAWRNRQVGDYGYTF.

The V call is TRBV19, the J call TRBJ1-5; no clear D. CDR1 is LNHDA, CDR2 SQIVND, per germline (reference sequence). The CDR3 consists of 17 residues. The germline V and J ends were trimmed by 1 base and 6 bases, with 19 bases remaining between them. The CDR3 region has the DNA TGTGCCAGTAGTATAGGAGCCCCCGCGGTTCTTAGTCAGCCCCAGCATTTT. Residues: CASSIGAPAVLSQPQHF.

Comments on this clone: The junction departs from germline at one end; a sequencing error may be responsible. CDR3 bases: TGTGCCACCAGTCTGTCGGGACTCCAACAAGAGACCCAGTACTTC. It specifies CATSLSGLQQETQYF. V and J are TRBV10-3 and TRBJ2-5; tentatively, D is TRBD2 (6 bases). Germline V gene sequence: CDR1 ENHRY, CDR2 SYGVKD. The length of the CDR3 is 15 residues.

The chain has TRBV9 and TRBJ1-2; 9 bases fit TRBD1. CDR1 and CDR2 (germline): SGDLS, YYNGEE. J lost 0 bases, V lost 4 bases, and 13 bases had no gene match. CDR3 length: 18 amino acids. The CDR3 sequence: CASSPQGTGRGANYGYTF. The DNA for the CDR3 is TGTGCCAGCAGCCCCCAAGGGACAGGGAGGGGAGCTAACTATGGCTACACCTTC.

The V call is TRBV7-9, the J call TRBJ2-5; unclear D gene. Germline V gene lookup returns CDR1 SEHNR and CDR2 FQNEAQ (reference sequence). CDR3 length equals 12 residues. The V end lost 0 bases, the J end lost 5 bases, and 4 bases lay between the germline ends. The CDR3, as DNA: TGTGCCAGCAGCTTAGCCGGGGAGACCCAGTACTTC. This codes for CASSLAGETQYF.

The V and J genes are TRBV10-1 and TRBJ2-3, with D maybe TRBD2 (6 bases). This CDR3 region has 16 residues. CDR1 is WNHNN, CDR2 SYGVQD, per germline (reference sequence). The V end was cut by 10 bases, the J end by 3 bases, with 23 bases between. In nucleotides, the CDR3 is TGCGCCACCCGCCCGGGGACTCGCGGAGAAACAGATACGCAGTATTTT. It encodes CATRPGTRGETDTQYF.

In this sample, this clone turned up once. The chain is built from TRBV19 and TRBJ1-2, with TRBD1 identical over 10 bases. J gave up 4 bases and V 7 bases, and 9 bases lay outside the gene matches. The CDR3 sequence is 15 residues long. Germline lookup yields CDR1 LNHDA and CDR2 SQIVND (reference sequence). Here the CDR3 reads CASTLRDRGRYGYTF. In DNA, the CDR3 is TGTGCCAGTACCCTCCGGGACAGGGGTCGCTATGGCTACACCTTC.

V usage is TRBV5-6 and J usage is TRBJ1-2; no clear D gene. V lost 2 bases and J 4 bases, leaving 9 bases between the germline ends. CDR3 length: 13 amino acids. CDR1 and CDR2 from the germline V gene are SGHDT and YYEEEE. Written as DNA, the CDR3 is TGTGCCAGCAGCTTAATGCGGGGCTATGGCTACACCTTC. Translated, it gives CASSLMRGYGYTF.

V gene TRBV19 combines with J gene TRBJ1-6, with no clear D. The V end was cut by 5 bases, the J end by 7 bases, with 12 bases between. The CDR3 runs to 14 residues. Per the germline V gene, CDR1 is LNHDA and CDR2 is SQIVND (reference sequence). The CDR3 is CASSAFMTNSPLHF. The CDR3 DNA reads as TGTGCCAGTAGTGCCTTCATGACAAATTCACCCCTCCACTTT.

This clone occurred once. This chain connects TRBV30 to TRBJ1-3; 7 bases match TRBD1. In germline, CDR1 is GTSNPN, CDR2 SVGIG (reference sequence). The CDR3 covers 13 residues. V trimming: 8 bases; J trimming: 2 bases; junction bases outside the gene matches: 6. CDR3 amino acids: CAGKTGAGNTIYF. The DNA for the CDR3 is TGTGCCGGTAAAACAGGGGCTGGAAACACCATATATTTT.

This chain joins TRBV18 and TRBJ2-7, with a possible D match to TRBD1 (5 bases). Germline V gives CDR1 KGHSH, CDR2 LQKENI. The CDR3 sequence is 16 residues long. Trimming cost V 2 bases and J 1 base, with 15 bases left between them. The DNA for the CDR3 is TGTGCCAGCTCACCATATGGAGCAGGGCGTTCCTACGAGCAGTACTTC. It specifies CASSPYGAGRSYEQYF.

The V call is TRBV7-7, the J call TRBJ2-1, with TRBD2 matching over 9 bases. Per germline, CDR1 SSHAT and CDR2 FNYEAQ (reference sequence). Trimming cost V 3 bases and J 4 bases; bases outside gene matches: 4. The CDR3 extends over 15 amino acids. The CDR3 bases are TGTGCCAGCAGCTTTTCGAGCGGGGGGTACAATGAGCAGTTCTTC. It yields the protein CASSFSSGGYNEQFF.

The chain joins TRBV4-3 to TRBJ2-7, with D tentatively TRBD1 (6 bases). The CDR3 spans 13 residues. Germline values: CDR1 LGHNA, CDR2 YSLEER. V lost 3 bases, J lost 6 bases, and 12 bases lay in between. Written as DNA, the CDR3 is TGCGCCAGCAGCCATATTACAGGGCGCGAGCAGTACTTC. Translated: CASSHITGREQYF.

The V and J genes are TRBV2 and TRBJ2-7, with unresolved D. Trimming removed 5 bases at V and 3 bases at J, with 5 bases between. This CDR3 spans 11 amino acids. The germline gives CDR1 SNHLY, CDR2 FYNNEI. CDR3 sequence: CASSPSYEQYF. DNA of the CDR3: TGTGCCAGCAGTCCCAGCTACGAGCAGTACTTC.

The chain combines TRBV10-2 with TRBJ2-5, with D maybe TRBD2 (5 bases). V lost 4 bases and J lost 5, with 11 bases in between. This CDR3 has 13 amino acids. From germline, CDR1 is WSHSY and CDR2 SAAADI. The CDR3 reads CASSGTRMETQYF. DNA of the CDR3: TGCGCCAGCAGTGGAACTAGGATGGAGACCCAGTACTTC.